This TCR beta chain derives from a study of T cell responses to AZD1222 COVID-19 vaccine. Assay: immunoSEQ multiplex PCR; the TCRdb copy retains only in-frame clones and omits some. The data hold 99,000 or so clones, with more than 75% observed a single time. Concerning this clone itself: The antigen remains undetermined.

Study-wide results and limits: Donor demographics were predominantly white British with a female majority; clonal diversity may be underestimated.

V shed 0 bases and J shed 7 bases, with 16 bases lying between them. The CDR3 loop spans 16 amino acids. Germline CDR1 and CDR2: MNHEY and SVGEGT. Sequences were derived from peripheral blood, sampled on day 0 of AZD1222 vaccination. V gene TRBV6-2 or TRBV6-3 combines with J gene TRBJ1-5; a weak D match, TRBD1 (5 bases). The TCR originated in an adult in good health. CDR3 amino acids: CASSYSSAGGGQPQHF. CDR3 coding DNA: TGTGCCAGCAGTTACTCGAGCGCCGGGGGAGGGCAGCCCCAGCATTTT.